This T cell receptor (beta chain) was found in a study of identical twins. This clonotype was seen many times. The V segment lost 6 bases and the J segment 4 bases; nucleotides outside the gene matches: 3. CDR3 length: 14 residues. TCRdb re-analysed the 5' RACE reads in MiXCR, keeping a single row per CDR3 protein. The table includes about 570,000 distinct CDR3 sequences, around a tenth detected once. The sample was also linked to a second study, of yellow fever vaccine responses in identical twins.

The chain employs TRBV12-3 or TRBV12-4 and TRBJ2-1, with 10 bases matching TRBD2. The receptor was derived from a young woman in good health. The sample taken for sequencing was PBMCs. CDR3 nucleotides: TGTGCCAGCAGCGGAGCGGGAGGGTACAATGAGCAGTTCTTC. Encoded protein: CASSGAGGYNEQFF.